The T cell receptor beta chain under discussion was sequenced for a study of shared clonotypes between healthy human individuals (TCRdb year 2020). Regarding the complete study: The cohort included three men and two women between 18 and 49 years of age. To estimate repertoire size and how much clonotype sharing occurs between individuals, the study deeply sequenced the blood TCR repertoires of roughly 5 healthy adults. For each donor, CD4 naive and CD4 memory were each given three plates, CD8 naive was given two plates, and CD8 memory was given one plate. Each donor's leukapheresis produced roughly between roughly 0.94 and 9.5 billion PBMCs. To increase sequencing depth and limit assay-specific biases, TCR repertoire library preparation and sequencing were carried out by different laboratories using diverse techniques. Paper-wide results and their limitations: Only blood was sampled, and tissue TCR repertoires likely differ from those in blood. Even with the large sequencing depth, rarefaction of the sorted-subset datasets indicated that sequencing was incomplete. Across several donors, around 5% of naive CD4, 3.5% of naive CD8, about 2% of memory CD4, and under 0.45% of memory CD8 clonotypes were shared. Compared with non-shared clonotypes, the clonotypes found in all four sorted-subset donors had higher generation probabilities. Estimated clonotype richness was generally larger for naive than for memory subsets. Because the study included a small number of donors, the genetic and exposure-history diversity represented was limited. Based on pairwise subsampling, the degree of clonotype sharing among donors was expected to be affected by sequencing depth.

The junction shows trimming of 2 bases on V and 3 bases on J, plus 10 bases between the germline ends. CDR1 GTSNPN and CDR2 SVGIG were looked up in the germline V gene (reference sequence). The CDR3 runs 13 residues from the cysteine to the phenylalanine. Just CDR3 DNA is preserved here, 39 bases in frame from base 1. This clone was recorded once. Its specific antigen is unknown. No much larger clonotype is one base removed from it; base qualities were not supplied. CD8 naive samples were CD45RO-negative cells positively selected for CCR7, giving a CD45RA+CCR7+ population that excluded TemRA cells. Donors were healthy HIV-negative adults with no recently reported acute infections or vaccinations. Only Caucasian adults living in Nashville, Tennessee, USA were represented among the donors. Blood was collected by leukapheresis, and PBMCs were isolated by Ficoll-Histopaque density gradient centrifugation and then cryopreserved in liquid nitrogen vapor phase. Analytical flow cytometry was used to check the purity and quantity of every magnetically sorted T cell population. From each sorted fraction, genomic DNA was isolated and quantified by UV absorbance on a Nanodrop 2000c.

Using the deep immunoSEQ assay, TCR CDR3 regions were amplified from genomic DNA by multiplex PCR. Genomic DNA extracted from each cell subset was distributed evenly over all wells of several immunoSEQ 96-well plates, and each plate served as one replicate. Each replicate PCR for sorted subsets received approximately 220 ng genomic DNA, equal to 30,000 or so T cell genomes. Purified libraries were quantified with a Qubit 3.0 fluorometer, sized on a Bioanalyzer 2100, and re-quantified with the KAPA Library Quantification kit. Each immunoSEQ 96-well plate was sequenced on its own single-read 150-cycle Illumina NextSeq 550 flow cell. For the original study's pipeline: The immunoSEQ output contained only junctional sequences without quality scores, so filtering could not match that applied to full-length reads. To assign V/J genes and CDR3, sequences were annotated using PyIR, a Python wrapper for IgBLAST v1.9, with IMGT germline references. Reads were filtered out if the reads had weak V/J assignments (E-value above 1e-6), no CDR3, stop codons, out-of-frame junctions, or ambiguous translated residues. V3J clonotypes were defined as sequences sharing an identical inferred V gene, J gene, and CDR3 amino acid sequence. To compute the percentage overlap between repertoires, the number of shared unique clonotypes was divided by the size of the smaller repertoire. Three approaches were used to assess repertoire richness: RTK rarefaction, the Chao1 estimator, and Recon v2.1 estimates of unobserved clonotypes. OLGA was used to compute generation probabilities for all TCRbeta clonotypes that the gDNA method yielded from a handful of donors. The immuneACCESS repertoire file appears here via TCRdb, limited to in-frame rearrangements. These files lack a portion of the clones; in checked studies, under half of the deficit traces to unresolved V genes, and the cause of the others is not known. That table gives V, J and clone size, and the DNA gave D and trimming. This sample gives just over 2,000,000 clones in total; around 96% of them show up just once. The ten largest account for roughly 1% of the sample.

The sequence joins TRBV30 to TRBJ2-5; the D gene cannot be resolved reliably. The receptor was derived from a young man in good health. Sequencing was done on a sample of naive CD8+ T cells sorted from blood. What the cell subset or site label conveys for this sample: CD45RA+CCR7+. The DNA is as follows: TGTGCCTGGAGTCTGGCGTGGGAAGAGACCCAGTACTTC. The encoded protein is CAWSLAWEETQYF.